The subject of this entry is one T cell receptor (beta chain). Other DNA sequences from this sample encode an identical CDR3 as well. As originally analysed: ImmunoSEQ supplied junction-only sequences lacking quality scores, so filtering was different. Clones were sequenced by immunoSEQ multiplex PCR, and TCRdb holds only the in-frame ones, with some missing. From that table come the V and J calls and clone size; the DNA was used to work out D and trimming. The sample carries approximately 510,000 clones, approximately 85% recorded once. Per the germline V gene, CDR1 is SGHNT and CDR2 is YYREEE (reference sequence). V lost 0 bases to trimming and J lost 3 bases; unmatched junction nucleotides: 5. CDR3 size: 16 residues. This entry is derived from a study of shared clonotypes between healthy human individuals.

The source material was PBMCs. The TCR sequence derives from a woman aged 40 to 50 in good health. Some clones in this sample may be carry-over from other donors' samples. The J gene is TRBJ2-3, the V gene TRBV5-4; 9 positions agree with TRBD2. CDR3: CASSLGLAGSTDTQYF. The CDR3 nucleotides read TGTGCCAGCAGCTTGGGGCTAGCGGGGTCAACAGATACGCAGTATTTT.